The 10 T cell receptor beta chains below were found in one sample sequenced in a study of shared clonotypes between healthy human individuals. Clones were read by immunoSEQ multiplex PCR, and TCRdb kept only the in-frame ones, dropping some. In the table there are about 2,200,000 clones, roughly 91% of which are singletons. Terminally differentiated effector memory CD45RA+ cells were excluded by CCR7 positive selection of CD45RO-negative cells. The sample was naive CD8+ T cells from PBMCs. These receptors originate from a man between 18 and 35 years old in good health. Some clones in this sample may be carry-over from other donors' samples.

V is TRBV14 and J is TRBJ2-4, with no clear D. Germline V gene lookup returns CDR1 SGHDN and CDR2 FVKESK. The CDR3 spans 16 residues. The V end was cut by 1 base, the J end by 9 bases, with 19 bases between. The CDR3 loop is CASSQVGERATGIQYF. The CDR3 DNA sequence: TGTGCCAGCAGCCAAGTGGGTGAACGGGCCACTGGCATTCAGTACTTC.

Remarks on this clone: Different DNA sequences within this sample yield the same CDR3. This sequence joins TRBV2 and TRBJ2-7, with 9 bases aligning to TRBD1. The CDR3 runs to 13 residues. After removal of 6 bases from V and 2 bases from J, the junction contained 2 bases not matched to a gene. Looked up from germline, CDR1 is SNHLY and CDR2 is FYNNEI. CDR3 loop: CASRGQGPYEQYF. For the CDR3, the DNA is TGTGCCAGCAGGGGACAGGGCCCCTACGAGCAGTACTTC.

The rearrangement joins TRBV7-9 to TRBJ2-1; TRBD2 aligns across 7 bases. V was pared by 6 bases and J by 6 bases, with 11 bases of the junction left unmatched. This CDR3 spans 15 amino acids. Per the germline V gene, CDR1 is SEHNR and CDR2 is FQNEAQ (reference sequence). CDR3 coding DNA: TGTGCCAGCAGTCCCCGGAGGACTAGGAGCAATGAGCAGTTCTTC. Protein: CASSPRRTRSNEQFF.

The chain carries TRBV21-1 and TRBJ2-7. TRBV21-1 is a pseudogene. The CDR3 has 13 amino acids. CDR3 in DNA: TGTGCCCCCACCCCGGGGCACCCCTACGAGCAGTACTTC. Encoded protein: CAPTPGHPYEQYF.

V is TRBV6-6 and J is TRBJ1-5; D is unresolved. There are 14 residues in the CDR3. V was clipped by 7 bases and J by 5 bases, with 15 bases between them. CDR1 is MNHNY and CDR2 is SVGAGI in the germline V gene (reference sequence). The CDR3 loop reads CASTQGQNYQPQHF. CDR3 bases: TGTGCCAGCACACAAGGGCAAAATTATCAGCCCCAGCATTTT.

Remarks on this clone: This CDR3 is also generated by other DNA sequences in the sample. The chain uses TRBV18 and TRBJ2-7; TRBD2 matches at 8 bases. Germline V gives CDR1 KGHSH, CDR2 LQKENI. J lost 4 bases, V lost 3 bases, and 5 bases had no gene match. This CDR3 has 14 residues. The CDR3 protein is CASSPSGSRYEQYF. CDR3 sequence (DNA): TGTGCCAGCTCACCGAGCGGGAGTCGGTACGAGCAGTACTTC.

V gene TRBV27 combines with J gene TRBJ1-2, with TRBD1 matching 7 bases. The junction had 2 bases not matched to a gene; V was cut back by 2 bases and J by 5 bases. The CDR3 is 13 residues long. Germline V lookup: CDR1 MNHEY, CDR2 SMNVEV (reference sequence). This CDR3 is CASSLQGEYGYTF. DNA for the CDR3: TGTGCCAGCAGTTTACAGGGGGAATATGGCTACACCTTC.

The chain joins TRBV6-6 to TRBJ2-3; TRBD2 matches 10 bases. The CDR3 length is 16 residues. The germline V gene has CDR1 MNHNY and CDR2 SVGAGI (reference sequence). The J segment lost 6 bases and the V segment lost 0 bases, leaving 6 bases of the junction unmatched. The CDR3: CASSYSTSGFGDTQYF. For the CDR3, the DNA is TGTGCCAGCAGTTACTCGACTAGCGGGTTCGGGGATACGCAGTATTTT.

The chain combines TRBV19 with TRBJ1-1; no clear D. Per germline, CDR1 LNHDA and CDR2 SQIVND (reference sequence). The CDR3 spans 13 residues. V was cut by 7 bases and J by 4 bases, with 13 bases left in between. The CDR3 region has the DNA TGTGCCAGTATCGGTTTCGGGAGCACTGAAGCTTTCTTT. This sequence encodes CASIGFGSTEAFF.

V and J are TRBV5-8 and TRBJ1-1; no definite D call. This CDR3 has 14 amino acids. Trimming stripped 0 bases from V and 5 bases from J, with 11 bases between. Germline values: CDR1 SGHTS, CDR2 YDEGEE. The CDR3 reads CASSLVAPPTEAFF. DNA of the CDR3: TGTGCCAGCAGCTTGGTGGCACCGCCAACTGAAGCTTTCTTT.